This T cell receptor (beta chain) emerged from a study of CD8+CD57+ T cells in acquired aplastic anemia. Template material for TCR beta VDJ and CDR3 profiling consisted of genomic DNA. From the reads, TCRdb called clonotypes with MiXCR, one entry per CDR3 protein. The top ten clones hold approximately 3.9% of a sample with around 400,000 distinct CDR3 sequences, around 68% of them seen once. The CDR3 extends over 13 amino acids. Germline V gene sequence: CDR1 SGHVS, CDR2 FQNEAQ. Points on this clonotype: One end of the junction does not line up with germline, which may come from a read error.

The clonotype was recovered from a human donor in good health, serving as a control. Sequenced input: sorted CD4+, CD8+, or CD8+CD57+ T cells (not recorded which) from PBMCs. The rearrangement joins TRBV7-8 to TRBJ2-1; D is unclear. The CDR3 loop reads CASSLVRIDEQLF. The DNA for the CDR3 is TGTGCCAGCAGTTTAGTTCGGATCGATGAGCAGTTGTTT. The complete variable domain, with remaining parts taken from reference TRBV7-8 and TRBJ2-1, reads GAGVSQSPRYKVAKRGQDVALRCDPISGHVSLFWYQQALGQGPEFLTYFQNEAQLDKSGLPSDRFFAERPEGSVSTLKIQRTQQEDSAVYLCASSLVRIDEQLFGPGTRLTVL.